This T cell receptor beta chain originates from a study of cytomegalovirus exposure and HLA in healthy donors. Study conclusions and caveats: Most sequenced TCRs were rare (though some public TCRs occurred in many donors). Overall, approximately 150 TCR beta chains were annotated as cytomegalovirus-associated. A later analysis reportedly identified an Asian-associated ancestry cluster as carrying fewer N-insertions than the approximately 670-donor mean. Researchers reported from a later analysis that most CMV-associated TCR beta chains appeared HLA-restricted.

The CDR3 runs to 17 residues. The V gene end was trimmed by 3 bases and the J gene end by 7 bases; junction bases not matched to a gene: 16. Germline CDR1 and CDR2: SQVTM and ANQGSEA. This clone is a singleton in its sample. Its antigen is still unknown. The PCR was carried out with 60 Vbeta primers and 13 Jbeta primers. Clones were sequenced by immunoSEQ multiplex PCR, and TCRdb holds only the in-frame ones, with some missing. The table shows 150,000 to 200,000 clones, with about four fifths occurring only once. This chain joins TRBV29-1 and TRBJ1-2, with TRBD1 identical over 11 bases. Sequenced material: PBMCs. This sequence was found in a woman aged 25 to 39 in good health and CMV-seropositive. CDR3 DNA: TGCAGCGTTGATGCCTCCACATTTATCGGGACAGGGGGTGGCTACACCTTC. Protein sequence: CSVDASTFIGTGGGYTF.